Listed below are T cell receptor beta chains from one sample, sequenced in a study of blood T cells in healthy people across ages. MiXCR, run by TCRdb on the 5' RACE reads, gives a single entry per CDR3 protein. The table has approximately 290,000 distinct CDR3 sequences, around 30% seen once; the top ten hold around 30%. Sequenced sample: blood. These receptors all stem from a woman between 70 and 85 years old in good health. Each CDR3 is given with its conserved first and last residue. Fields, in order: D gene, V gene, J gene, clone size, CDR3 protein, CDR3 DNA. D genes are given only for firm matches. Clone size is not always given. Where it is, it says once, few, many or a class for expanded clones.

D gene: NA
V gene: TRBV3-1
J gene: TRBJ1-1
clone size: NA
CDR3 protein: CASSRYTNTEAFF
CDR3 DNA: TGTGCCAGCAGCCGTTATACGAACACTGAAGCTTTCTTT

D gene: TRBD1
V gene: TRBV4-1
J gene: TRBJ1-4
clone size: NA
CDR3 protein: CASSQVENRGEKLFF
CDR3 DNA: TGCGCCAGCAGCCAAGTTGAGAACAGGGGGGAAAAACTGTTTTTT

D gene: NA
V gene: TRBV7-3
J gene: TRBJ1-2
clone size: NA
CDR3 protein: CASSLNSDNYGYTF
CDR3 DNA: TGTGCCAGCAGCTTAAATTCGGATAACTATGGCTACACCTTC

D gene: TRBD2
V gene: TRBV5-1
J gene: TRBJ2-1
clone size: NA
CDR3 protein: CASSLGREGGNEQFF
CDR3 DNA: TGCGCCAGCAGCTTGGGACGGGAGGGAGGTAATGAGCAGTTCTTC

D gene: TRBD1
V gene: TRBV25-1
J gene: TRBJ1-4
clone size: NA
CDR3 protein: CASSEKGGQGVKLFF
CDR3 DNA: TGTGCCAGCAGTGAAAAGGGGGGACAGGGAGTAAAACTGTTTTTT

D gene: TRBD1
V gene: TRBV3-1
J gene: TRBJ1-6
clone size: NA
CDR3 protein: CASSNRDRAHSPLHF
CDR3 DNA: TGTGCCAGCAGCAACCGGGACAGAGCGCATTCACCCCTCCACTTT

D gene: NA
V gene: TRBV6-5
J gene: TRBJ1-4
clone size: many
CDR3 protein: CASSLWGGANEKLFF
CDR3 DNA: TGTGCCAGCAGCCTATGGGGGGGGGCGAATGAAAAACTGTTTTTT

D gene: TRBD2
V gene: TRBV15
J gene: TRBJ2-3
clone size: few
CDR3 protein: CATSSISGRAGDTQYF
CDR3 DNA: TGTGCCACCAGCAGCATTAGCGGGAGGGCCGGGGATACGCAGTATTTT

D gene: TRBD1
V gene: TRBV5-5
J gene: TRBJ2-5
clone size: few
CDR3 protein: CASSLLQGAVETQYF
CDR3 DNA: TGTGCCAGCAGCTTGCTACAGGGGGCTGTGGAGACCCAGTACTTC

D gene: TRBD2
V gene: TRBV20-1
J gene: TRBJ2-7
clone size: NA
CDR3 protein: CSARGTSGSSYEQYF
CDR3 DNA: TGCAGTGCTAGGGGGACTAGCGGGAGCTCCTACGAGCAGTACTTC

D gene: NA
V gene: TRBV28
J gene: TRBJ2-5
clone size: many
CDR3 protein: CASSSGRQETQYF
CDR3 DNA: TGTGCCAGCAGCTCGGGACGGCAAGAGACCCAGTACTTC

D gene: NA
V gene: TRBV7-9
J gene: TRBJ1-1
clone size: NA
CDR3 protein: CASISEHRANTEAFF
CDR3 DNA: TGTGCCAGCATATCAGAACACAGGGCGAACACTGAAGCTTTCTTT

D gene: NA
V gene: TRBV20-1
J gene: TRBJ2-7
clone size: NA
CDR3 protein: CSASPFSYEQYF
CDR3 DNA: TGCAGTGCTAGCCCCTTCTCCTACGAGCAGTACTTC

D gene: TRBD1
V gene: TRBV2
J gene: TRBJ1-1
clone size: NA
CDR3 protein: CASHFTGGYGTEAFF
CDR3 DNA: TGTGCCAGCCATTTTACAGGGGGGTACGGCACTGAAGCTTTCTTT

D gene: NA
V gene: TRBV7-9
J gene: TRBJ2-7
clone size: few
CDR3 protein: CASSLRARQYF
CDR3 DNA: TGTGCCAGCAGCTTAAGGGCGAGGCAGTACTTC

D gene: TRBD1
V gene: TRBV12-3/TRBV12-4
J gene: TRBJ2-5
clone size: few
CDR3 protein: CASSPRTGGPLETQYF
CDR3 DNA: TGTGCCAGCAGTCCAAGGACAGGGGGCCCTTTAGAGACCCAGTACTTC

D gene: TRBD2
V gene: TRBV20-1
J gene: TRBJ2-5
clone size: few
CDR3 protein: CSAAEGTSGKETQYF
CDR3 DNA: TGCAGTGCTGCAGAGGGGACTAGCGGGAAAGAGACCCAGTACTTC

D gene: NA
V gene: TRBV20-1
J gene: TRBJ1-6
clone size: many
CDR3 protein: CSAPDRNSPLHF
CDR3 DNA: TGCAGTGCCCCTGACAGAAATTCACCCCTCCACTTT

D gene: NA
V gene: TRBV20-1
J gene: TRBJ2-3
clone size: NA
CDR3 protein: CSTRVPGTDTQYF
CDR3 DNA: TGCAGTACTAGAGTTCCTGGTACAGATACGCAGTATTTT

D gene: NA
V gene: TRBV3-1
J gene: TRBJ1-3
clone size: NA
CDR3 protein: CASSLRRGNTIYF
CDR3 DNA: TGTGCCAGCAGCCTGCGGCGGGGAAACACCATATATTTT

D gene: TRBD1
V gene: TRBV7-3
J gene: TRBJ2-3
clone size: NA
CDR3 protein: CASSLKGQGTDTQYF
CDR3 DNA: TGTGCCAGCAGCTTAAAGGGACAGGGTACAGATACGCAGTATTTT

D gene: TRBD1
V gene: TRBV2
J gene: TRBJ2-5
clone size: few
CDR3 protein: CAGKRDRGPEETQYF
CDR3 DNA: TGTGCCGGAAAGCGGGACAGGGGGCCAGAGGAGACCCAGTACTTC

D gene: NA
V gene: TRBV9
J gene: TRBJ2-5
clone size: few
CDR3 protein: CASSLGTFQETQYF
CDR3 DNA: TGTGCCAGCAGCCTCGGGACATTCCAAGAGACCCAGTACTTC

D gene: NA
V gene: TRBV5-6
J gene: TRBJ2-5
clone size: many
CDR3 protein: CASSLEEGTQYF
CDR3 DNA: TGTGCCAGCAGCTTGGAGGAGGGGACCCAGTACTTC

D gene: TRBD1
V gene: TRBV27
J gene: TRBJ1-4
clone size: few
CDR3 protein: CASRLGRGTANEKLFF
CDR3 DNA: TGTGCCAGCAGGCTCGGGCGGGGGACAGCGAATGAAAAACTGTTTTTT

D gene: TRBD1
V gene: TRBV11-2
J gene: TRBJ2-3
clone size: NA
CDR3 protein: CASSLTGQESTDTQYF
CDR3 DNA: TGTGCCAGCAGCTTAACGGGACAGGAAAGCACAGATACGCAGTATTTT

D gene: NA
V gene: TRBV15
J gene: TRBJ1-3
clone size: NA
CDR3 protein: CATSRDRGSGNTIYF
CDR3 DNA: TGTGCCACCAGCAGAGACAGGGGATCGGGAAACACCATATATTTT

D gene: TRBD2
V gene: TRBV19
J gene: TRBJ2-7
clone size: NA
CDR3 protein: CASSTSHGTSGTYEQYF
CDR3 DNA: TGTGCCAGTAGTACATCCCACGGGACTAGCGGAACCTACGAGCAGTACTTC

D gene: NA
V gene: TRBV25-1
J gene: TRBJ2-7
clone size: many
CDR3 protein: CASPNGQGPYEQYF
CDR3 DNA: TGTGCCAGCCCCAATGGGCAGGGCCCCTACGAGCAGTACTTC

D gene: TRBD1
V gene: TRBV7-2
J gene: TRBJ2-7
clone size: few
CDR3 protein: CASSPSTGTDSYEQYF
CDR3 DNA: TGTGCCAGCAGCCCTTCGACAGGGACGGACTCCTACGAGCAGTACTTC

D gene: TRBD1
V gene: TRBV29-1
J gene: TRBJ2-5
clone size: many
CDR3 protein: CSIMGQQETQYF
CDR3 DNA: TGCAGCATCATGGGACAGCAAGAGACCCAGTACTTC

D gene: NA
V gene: TRBV19
J gene: TRBJ2-7
clone size: NA
CDR3 protein: CASSALAEGAFEQYF
CDR3 DNA: TGTGCCAGTAGTGCCTTAGCGGAGGGGGCCTTCGAGCAGTACTTC

D gene: NA
V gene: TRBV12-3/TRBV12-4
J gene: TRBJ1-2
clone size: few
CDR3 protein: CASSSGGKGYTF
CDR3 DNA: TGTGCCAGCAGCTCTGGGGGGAAGGGCTACACCTTC

D gene: NA
V gene: TRBV28
J gene: TRBJ1-2
clone size: NA
CDR3 protein: CASSLPGLYGYTF
CDR3 DNA: TGTGCCAGCAGTCTCCCCGGCCTCTATGGCTACACCTTC

D gene: TRBD1
V gene: TRBV7-9
J gene: TRBJ2-1
clone size: NA
CDR3 protein: CASSLGLRRDREYNEQFF
CDR3 DNA: TGTGCCAGCAGCTTAGGGCTCCGCCGGGACAGAGAATACAATGAGCAGTTCTTC

D gene: NA
V gene: TRBV21-1
J gene: TRBJ2-3
clone size: once
CDR3 protein: CASSKSIGADTQYF
CDR3 DNA: TGTGCCAGCAGCAAGTCTATTGGGGCGGATACGCAGTATTTT

D gene: NA
V gene: TRBV20-1
J gene: TRBJ2-1
clone size: few
CDR3 protein: CSAPKGGRNNEQFF
CDR3 DNA: TGCAGTGCGCCAAAAGGGGGAAGGAACAATGAGCAGTTCTTC